This T cell receptor (beta chain) was sequenced during a study of graft-versus-host responses after intestinal transplantation. Only in-frame clones appear in the TCRdb table, and some are missing; sequencing was by immunoSEQ multiplex PCR. The sample has nearly 110,000 clones, about nine tenths seen once. The CDR3 extends over 17 amino acids. Trimming removed 4 bases at V and 10 bases at J, with 23 bases between. Germline lookup yields CDR1 SEHNR and CDR2 FQNEAQ (reference sequence). Note on this clone: No antigen is known for it.

The sequenced sample was unstimulated CD4+ T cells sorted from spleen or lymph node cells, obtained before transplant. The genes are TRBV7-9 and TRBJ1-6; D possibly corresponds to TRBD1 (6 bases). This TCR was recovered from a human donor who was the organ donor for an intestinal transplant. In DNA form, the CDR3 reads TGTGCCAGCAGCTCAAACGAGTGGGGCAAGGGGGGATCACCCCTCCACTTT. This translates into CASSSNEWGKGGSPLHF. Full variable domain (remainder filled in from reference TRBV7-9 and TRBJ1-6): DTGVSQNPRHKITKRGQNVTFRCDPISEHNRLYWYRQTLGQGPEFLTYFQNEAQLEKSRLLSDRFSAERPKGSFSTLEIQRTEQGDSAMYLCASSSNEWGKGGSPLHFGNGTRLTVT.